This T cell receptor beta chain stems from a study of control samples from healthy donors and cancer patients. The CDR3 consists of 12 residues. V lost 3 bases, J lost 8 bases, and 11 bases lay in between. Germline V gives CDR1 SGHNT, CDR2 YYREEE (reference sequence). Assay used: immunoSEQ multiplex PCR; TCRdb lists only in-frame clones, some missing. The sample records around 140,000 clones, just under 95% being singletons. This receptor was identified in a man aged 18 to 29 in good health. This chain connects TRBV5-4 to TRBJ1-2; no clear D. The sequenced sample consisted of blood. The CDR3 DNA reads TGTGCCAGCAGCTACACTCAAGAGGGCTACACCTTC. Translation: CASSYTQEGYTF. The variable domain in full, completed from reference TRBV5-4 and TRBJ1-2, reads ETGVTQSPTHLIKTRGQQVTLRCSSQSGHNTVSWYQQALGQGPQFIFQYYREEENGRGNFPPRFSGLQFPNYSSELNVNALELDDSALYLCASSYTQEGYTFGSGTRLTVV.